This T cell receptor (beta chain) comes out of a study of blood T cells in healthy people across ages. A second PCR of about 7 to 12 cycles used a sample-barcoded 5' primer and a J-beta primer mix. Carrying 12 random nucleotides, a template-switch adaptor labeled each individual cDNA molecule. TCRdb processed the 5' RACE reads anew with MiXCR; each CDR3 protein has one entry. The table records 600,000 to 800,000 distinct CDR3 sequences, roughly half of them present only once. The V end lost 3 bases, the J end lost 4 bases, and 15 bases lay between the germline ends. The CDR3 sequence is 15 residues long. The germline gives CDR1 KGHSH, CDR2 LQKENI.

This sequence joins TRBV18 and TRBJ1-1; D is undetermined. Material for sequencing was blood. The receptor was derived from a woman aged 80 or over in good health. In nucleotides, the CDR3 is TGTGCCAGCTCACCCTCGGGCGGTTCCGGCACTGAAGCTTTCTTT. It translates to CASSPSGGSGTEAFF.